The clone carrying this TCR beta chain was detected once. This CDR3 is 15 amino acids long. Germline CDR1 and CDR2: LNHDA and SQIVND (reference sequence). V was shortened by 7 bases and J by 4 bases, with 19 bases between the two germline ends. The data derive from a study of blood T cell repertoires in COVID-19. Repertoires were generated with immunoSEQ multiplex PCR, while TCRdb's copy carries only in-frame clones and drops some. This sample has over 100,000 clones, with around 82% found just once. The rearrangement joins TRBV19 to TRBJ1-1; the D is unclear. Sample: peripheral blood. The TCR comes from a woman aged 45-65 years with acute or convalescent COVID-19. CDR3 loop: CASIEGERMSTEAFF. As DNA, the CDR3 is TGTGCCAGTATAGAGGGTGAACGGATGAGCACTGAAGCTTTCTTT.